One sample yielded the 20 T cell receptor beta chains listed below, sequenced in a study of STAT5B mutations in CD4+ large granular lymphocyte leukemia. Profiling relied on immunoSEQ multiplex PCR, and the TCRdb table lists in-frame clones only, not all of them. The sample includes approximately 30,000 clones, 70% to 75% seen only once; the top ten take 3.1%. Specimen: CD4+ T cells from blood buffy coats. The receptor source for this set is a human donor in good health.

V usage is TRBV4-3 and J usage is TRBJ2-1; D is perhaps TRBD2 (5 bases). The V gene lost 1 base and the J gene lost 4 bases, with 17 bases spanning the gap. The CDR3 loop spans 17 amino acids. The germline V gene encodes CDR1 LGHNA and CDR2 YSLEER. The CDR3 reads CASSQAPFGNGYNEQFF. DNA of the CDR3: TGCGCCAGCAGCCAAGCCCCCTTCGGGAATGGATACAATGAGCAGTTCTTC.

This chain links TRBV5-1 with TRBJ1-1; 9 bases are a match to TRBD1. The CDR3 covers 14 residues. The germline V gene has CDR1 SGHRS and CDR2 YFSETQ. Trimming took 3 bases from V and 4 from J; bases not matched to a gene: 4. CDR3 sequence reads: CASSYGQGFTEAFF. The CDR3 bases are TGCGCCAGCAGCTACGGACAGGGGTTCACTGAAGCTTTCTTT.

The chain recombines TRBV19 with TRBJ2-7; D unclear. V was pared by 6 bases and J by 2 bases, with 11 bases between. This CDR3 is built from 13 residues. Germline V gene data show CDR1 as LNHDA and CDR2 as SQIVND (reference sequence). CDR3 sequence: CASRELGTYEQYF. In DNA, the CDR3 is TGTGCCAGTAGGGAGTTAGGAACCTACGAGCAGTACTTC.

The V call is TRBV14, the J call TRBJ2-6, with a possible D match to TRBD2 (5 bases). The CDR3 loop spans 14 amino acids. Germline loops: CDR1 SGHDN, CDR2 FVKESK. Trimming stripped 3 bases from V and 2 bases from J, with 5 bases between. For the CDR3, the DNA is TGTGCCAGCAGCCAGAGGGCTGGGGCCAACGTCCTGACTTTC. It codes for CASSQRAGANVLTF.

This clone was counted a single time. The chain has TRBV7-2 and TRBJ2-5; 11 nucleotides align to TRBD2. This CDR3 spans 17 amino acids. V dropped 3 bases and J dropped 2; count of bases not matched to a gene: 8. Germline V gene sequence: CDR1 SGHTA, CDR2 FQGNSA. The CDR3 region has the DNA TGTGCCAGCAGCTTGGGCCACGGGACTAGCGGACAAGAGACCCAGTACTTC. Translating it yields CASSLGHGTSGQETQYF.

The gene calls are TRBV7-8 and TRBJ2-7; 11 bases match TRBD2. Germline V gene data show CDR1 as SGHVS and CDR2 as FQNEAQ. Losses at the gene ends were 0 bases for V and 2 bases for J; bases not matched to a gene: 9. The CDR3 spans 18 residues. The CDR3 reads CASSLALALAGGTYEQYF. For the CDR3, the DNA is TGTGCCAGCAGCTTAGCCTTGGCGCTAGCGGGAGGCACCTACGAGCAGTACTTC. Together with reference TRBV7-8 and TRBJ2-7, the CDR3 gives the full variable domain: GAGVSQSPRYKVAKRGQDVALRCDPISGHVSLFWYQQALGQGPEFLTYFQNEAQLDKSGLPSDRFFAERPEGSVSTLKIQRTQQEDSAVYLCASSLALALAGGTYEQYFGPGTRLTVT.

The chain carries TRBV6-1 and TRBJ1-5; no clear D gene. V lost 4 bases and J lost 3, with 4 bases in between. In germline, CDR1 is MNHNS, CDR2 SASEGT. The CDR3 runs 12 residues. The CDR3 region is CASSVLNQPQHF. The DNA of the CDR3 is TGTGCCAGCAGTGTACTCAATCAGCCCCAGCATTTT.

The chain links TRBV5-1 to TRBJ1-5; D unresolved. The CDR3 sequence is 15 residues long. Between the trimmed V and J ends, which lost 0 bases and 0 bases, there was a span of 7 bases. Germline lookup yields CDR1 SGHRS and CDR2 YFSETQ. CDR3 DNA: TGCGCCAGCAGCTTGGAGGGCATTAGCAATCAGCCCCAGCATTTT. Protein sequence: CASSLEGISNQPQHF.

The V gene is TRBV7-2, the J gene TRBJ2-7, with D tentatively TRBD1 (6 bases). CDR3 size: 15 residues. CDR1 is SGHTA and CDR2 is FQGNSA in the germline V gene. V lost 5 bases, J lost 0 bases, and 14 bases lay in between. CDR3 residues: CASSDRDKSSYEQYF. CDR3 bases: TGTGCCAGCAGCGACCGGGACAAGAGCTCCTACGAGCAGTACTTC.

A single count supports this clone. The chain has TRBV30 and TRBJ1-2, with D perhaps matching TRBD1 (5 bases). There are 13 residues in the CDR3. The V end was cut by 4 bases, the J end by 5 bases, with 14 bases between. CDR1 is GTSNPN and CDR2 is SVGIG in the germline V gene (reference sequence). The CDR3 nucleotides read TGTGCCTGGATGCCCACCGGGGCTTATGGCTACACCTTC. Its translation: CAWMPTGAYGYTF.

Written as DNA, the CDR3 is TGCGCCAGCAGCCAAGGGGGGGGTATGGCAGATACGCAGTATTTT. Its protein is CASSQGGGMADTQYF. The V call is TRBV4-3, the J call TRBJ2-3; 7 bases are shared with TRBD2. Germline CDR1 LGHNA, CDR2 YSLEER. The CDR3 has 15 residues. V shed 1 base and J 4 bases; nucleotides not matched to a gene: 5.

The chain uses TRBV2 and TRBJ2-6; no firm D call. Between the trimmed V and J ends, which lost 6 bases and 0 bases, there was a span of 9 bases. The germline gives CDR1 SNHLY, CDR2 FYNNEI. The CDR3 loop spans 15 amino acids. DNA of the CDR3: TGTGCCAGCAGCACCGTCCACTCTGGGGCCAACGTCCTGACTTTC. Translation gives CASSTVHSGANVLTF. Complete variable domain (other parts from reference TRBV2 and TRBJ2-6): EPEVTQTPSHQVTQMGQEVILRCVPISNHLYFYWYRQILGQKVEFLVSFYNNEISEKSEIFDDQFSVERPDGSNFTLKIRSTKLEDSAMYFCASSTVHSGANVLTFGAGSRLTVL.

This chain uses TRBV13 with TRBJ1-3; a weak D match, TRBD1 (6 bases). The V end was cut by 1 base, the J end by 8 bases, with 9 bases between. The CDR3 consists of 13 residues. CDR1 and CDR2 (germline): PRHDT, FYEKMQ (reference sequence). This chain's CDR3 is CASSLDREYTIYF. CDR3 in DNA: TGTGCCAGCAGCTTAGACAGGGAGTACACCATATATTTT.

The chain carries TRBV10-3 and TRBJ2-3; D could derive from TRBD1 or TRBD2 (5 bases each). The V end lost 2 bases, the J end lost 2 bases, and 8 bases lay between the germline ends. The CDR3 covers 14 residues. Germline V gene lookup returns CDR1 ENHRY and CDR2 SYGVKD. The CDR3 loop reads CAISELGPTDTQYF. As DNA, the CDR3 is TGTGCCATCAGTGAGCTGGGACCCACAGATACGCAGTATTTT.

This clone was observed a handful of times. The gene calls are TRBV5-1 and TRBJ1-5; D is uncertain. In germline, CDR1 is SGHRS, CDR2 YFSETQ. The CDR3 length is 13 residues. Trimming took off 7 bases at V and 3 bases at J, with 11 bases between the two ends. The DNA of the CDR3 is TGCGCCAGCGCGAGGGCGCCCAATCAGCCCCAGCATTTT. Protein product: CASARAPNQPQHF.

The CDR3, as DNA: TGTGCCAGCAGTTCAGGGTCCGCTCGTACTGAAGCTTTCTTT. This translates into CASSSGSARTEAFF. This chain joins TRBV27 and TRBJ1-1; weak D call: TRBD1 (5 bases). V was cut by 4 bases and J by 5 bases, with 14 bases left in between. The CDR3 length is 14 residues. Looked up from germline, CDR1 is MNHEY and CDR2 is SMNVEV (reference sequence).

The chain couples TRBV10-3 to TRBJ2-1; TRBD1 or TRBD2 may be the D gene (5 bases each). Trimming shortened V by 11 bases and J by 4 bases, and 15 bases separated the two germline ends. CDR1 and CDR2 from the germline V gene are ENHRY and SYGVKD. The CDR3 runs to 13 residues. In DNA form, the CDR3 reads TGTGCCGTCCGCGGAGAGGGGTACAATGAGCAGTTCTTC. This sequence encodes CAVRGEGYNEQFF.

This clone was counted a few times. The J gene is TRBJ1-2, the V gene TRBV7-2; 7 bases fit TRBD1. This CDR3 region has 13 residues. Germline V gene data show CDR1 as SGHTA and CDR2 as FQGNSA. V lost 2 bases and J lost 8; bases outside the gene matches: 5. CDR3 nucleotide sequence: TGTGCCAGCAGCTTACAGGGGGTCGGAGGCTACACCTTC. Translating it yields CASSLQGVGGYTF.

For the CDR3, the DNA is TGTGCCAGCAGCTCGGGACAGATCACCGGGGAGCTGTTTTTT. Encoded protein: CASSSGQITGELFF. V is TRBV7-2 and J is TRBJ2-2; 7 bases match TRBD1. V gave up 4 bases and J gave up 4 bases; unmatched junction bases: 3. The germline CDR1 and CDR2 sequences are SGHTA and FQGNSA. The CDR3 spans 14 residues.

The chain recombines TRBV4-3 with TRBJ2-7; 10 bases fit TRBD2. The CDR3 runs to 16 residues. Germline V CDR1 and CDR2: LGHNA, YSLEER. V gave up 6 bases and J gave up 0 bases; unmatched junction bases: 8. The CDR3 region is CASSRERGGTSYEQYF. Written as DNA, the CDR3 is TGCGCCAGCAGTCGAGAGCGGGGGGGGACCTCCTACGAGCAGTACTTC.